The 30 T cell receptor beta chains below were found in one sample sequenced in a study of T cells in Graves' hyperthyroidism and ophthalmopathy (dated by TCRdb to about 2019). Receptor libraries were prepared by multiplex PCR. Sequencing took place on an Illumina HiSeq 2000. Amplification of TCR beta CDR3 regions was carried out from RNA transcripts. The first round of RT-PCR for the TCR CDR3 was performed with the HTBI primer set and the Qiagen OneStep RT-PCR kit. TCRdb cleaned the public reads at Q25 with fastp, built clones with MiXCR and kept in-frame beta chains. Here each entry gathers all rows of one CDR3 protein and keeps the most common genes and DNA. A total of about 640,000 distinct CDR3 sequences appear in this sample, under 25% of them only once. Approximately 30% of the sample belongs to the ten largest clones. The sample taken for sequencing was blood. Source of these receptors: a man aged 25 to 40 with Graves' ophthalmopathy.

This clonotype came up a few times. The chain links TRBV13 to TRBJ2-7; tentative D call: TRBD1 (6 bases). The CDR3 runs to 15 residues. V dropped 5 bases and J dropped 2 bases, with 16 bases sitting between them. Germline values: CDR1 PRHDT, CDR2 FYEKMQ (reference sequence). The CDR3 DNA sequence: TGTGCCAGCAGCCGAGACAGGACCTCCACCTACGAGCAGTACTTC. Its translation is CASSRDRTSTYEQYF. The variable domain in full, completed from reference TRBV13 and TRBJ2-7, reads AAGVIQSPRHLIKEKRETATLKCYPIPRHDTVYWYQQGPGQDPQFLISFYEKMQSDKGSIPDRFSAQQFSDYHSELNMSSLELGDSALYFCASSRDRTSTYEQYFGPGTRLTVT.

This clonotype was seen many times. V gene TRBV28 combines with J gene TRBJ1-1, with D perhaps matching TRBD1 (5 bases). The CDR3 covers 14 residues. Germline V gene lookup returns CDR1 MDHEN and CDR2 SYDVKM. V lost 6 bases and J 8 bases, leaving 19 bases between the germline ends. The CDR3 spells CASRKTGAPFEAFF. DNA for the CDR3: TGTGCCAGCAGAAAGACCGGGGCCCCGTTCGAAGCTTTCTTT.

The V call is TRBV28, the J call TRBJ2-1, with 9 bases identical to TRBD2. Germline CDR1 and CDR2: MDHEN and SYDVKM. With 6 bases clipped from V and 8 bases from J, the junction kept 11 bases outside the gene matches. This CDR3 contains 15 residues. CDR3 nucleotides: TGTGCCAGCAGCTCCACCTTAGCGGGAGCCGATGAGCAGTTCTTC. Protein: CASSSTLAGADEQFF.

The sample holds many counts of this clonotype. The V call is TRBV5-1, the J call TRBJ2-1, with 10 positions matching TRBD2. Looked up from germline, CDR1 is SGHRS and CDR2 is YFSETQ. Trimming took 4 bases from V and 7 from J; bases not matched to a gene: 8. The CDR3 covers 15 residues. DNA for the CDR3: TGCGCCAGCAGCCCTAGCGGGAGTGAGGGTAATGAGCAGTTCTTC. Protein product: CASSPSGSEGNEQFF.

This clonotype was picked up a small number of times. The chain has TRBV11-3 and TRBJ2-3; D is perhaps TRBD2 (6 bases). The V end was cut by 3 bases, the J end by 4 bases, with 11 bases between. CDR1 is SGHNT, CDR2 YENEEA, per germline. This CDR3 has 14 amino acids. Here the CDR3 DNA reads TGTGCCAGCAGCTTGCTGGGAGGTGCAGATACGCAGTATTTT. This sequence encodes CASSLLGGADTQYF.

The CDR3 loop reads CATQDGRTANYGYTF. The CDR3 region has the DNA TGTGCCACTCAGGACGGAAGGACCGCTAACTATGGCTACACCTTC. The chain recombines TRBV15 with TRBJ1-2; no definite D call. This CDR3 has 15 amino acids. The V gene's germline CDR1 is LNHNV and CDR2 YYDKDF (reference sequence). The V end lost 9 bases, the J end lost 0 bases, and 17 bases lay between the germline ends.

V usage is TRBV7-3 and J usage is TRBJ2-3; D gene ambiguous. Germline CDR1 reads SGHTA; CDR2 reads FQGTGA. The CDR3 is 14 residues long. V lost 0 bases and J 2 bases, leaving 6 bases between the germline ends. The CDR3 region has the DNA TGTGCCAGCAGCTTAACACCTAACACAGATACGCAGTATTTT. Residues: CASSLTPNTDTQYF. The full variable domain, rest sourced from reference TRBV7-3 and TRBJ2-3, is GAGVSQTPSNKVTEKGKYVELRCDPISGHTALYWYRQSLGQGPEFLIYFQGTGAADDSGLPNDRFFAVRPEGSVSTLKIQRTERGDSAVYLCASSLTPNTDTQYFGPGTRLTVL.

The rearrangement uses TRBV28 and TRBJ1-5, with a possible D match to TRBD1 (6 bases). This CDR3 region has 15 residues. With 2 bases removed from V and 6 bases from J, the gap between germline ends came to 14 bases. From germline, CDR1 is MDHEN and CDR2 SYDVKM. CDR3 in amino acids: CASSLPDRSGQPQHF. In DNA form, the CDR3 reads TGTGCCAGCAGTTTACCCGACAGGTCCGGTCAGCCCCAGCATTTT.

This chain uses TRBV6-1 with TRBJ1-3, with D tentatively TRBD1 (5 bases). The length of the CDR3 is 15 residues. The germline V and J ends were trimmed by 6 bases and 0 bases, with 12 bases remaining between them. Germline CDR1 and CDR2: MNHNS and SASEGT. CDR3 in amino acids: CASRAGVISGNTIYF. For the CDR3, the DNA is TGTGCCAGCAGAGCGGGGGTGATCTCTGGAAACACCATATATTTT.

This clonotype was counted a few times. The gene calls are TRBV28 and TRBJ2-7; 8 positions match TRBD1. Germline CDR1 reads MDHEN; CDR2 reads SYDVKM. The CDR3 loop spans 14 amino acids. Trimming took 3 bases from V and 9 from J; bases not matched to a gene: 10. CDR3 DNA sequence: TGTGCCAGCAGTTTTCCGCTGGACAGGGTACGGCAGTACTTC. Protein: CASSFPLDRVRQYF.

V usage is TRBV10-3 and J usage is TRBJ2-6; TRBD2 aligns across 7 bases. With V trimmed by 4 bases and J by 0 bases, 9 bases remained unmatched. Germline CDR1 reads ENHRY; CDR2 reads SYGVKD. The CDR3 runs to 18 residues. CDR3: CAISAPSGDGSGANVLTF. In DNA, the CDR3 is TGTGCCATCAGTGCCCCGAGCGGGGACGGCTCTGGGGCCAACGTCCTGACTTTC.

V is TRBV20-1 and J is TRBJ1-1, with 10 bases that match TRBD1. CDR1 is DFQATT, CDR2 SNEGSKA, per germline (reference sequence). Trimming removed 0 bases from V and 6 bases from J; junction bases left unmatched: 10. The CDR3 covers 16 residues. CDR3 sequence reads: CSARDWWDRGFAEAFF. Written as DNA, the CDR3 is TGCAGTGCTAGAGATTGGTGGGACAGGGGATTCGCTGAAGCTTTCTTT.

The CDR3 DNA reads as TGTGCCAGCAGTTACTCCTGGACTAGCGTGGATGAGCAGTTCTTC. Protein sequence: CASSYSWTSVDEQFF. The V gene is TRBV6-2 or TRBV6-3, the J gene TRBJ2-1; TRBD2 matches at 9 bases. The V segment lost 0 bases and the J segment 8 bases; nucleotides outside the gene matches: 5. CDR3 length: 15 amino acids. The germline CDR1 and CDR2 sequences are MNHEY and SVGEGT.

A few counts support this clonotype. The J gene is TRBJ2-7, the V gene TRBV30; D is unclear. Germline assignment: CDR1 GTSNPN and CDR2 SVGIG (reference sequence). The CDR3 length is 12 residues. V was cut by 1 base and J by 3 bases, with 7 bases left in between. The CDR3 DNA reads as TGTGCCTGGAGTGCCCCGTTCTACGAGCAGTACTTC. Its protein product is CAWSAPFYEQYF.

In its sample, this clonotype was seen a few times. The rearrangement joins TRBV6-5 to TRBJ2-1, with a weak D call TRBD1 (6 bases). The CDR3 spans 15 residues. CDR1 MNHEY and CDR2 SVGAGI come from the germline V gene. V lost 3 bases, J lost 5 bases, and 14 bases lay in between. CDR3 bases: TGTGCCAGCAGTTATCGAGGACAGCCAAACAATGAGCAGTTCTTC. Translation gives CASSYRGQPNNEQFF.

The chain employs TRBV10-3 and TRBJ2-2; 8 positions agree with TRBD2. Germline values: CDR1 ENHRY, CDR2 SYGVKD. After removal of 3 bases from V and 2 bases from J, the junction contained 2 bases not matched to a gene. The length of the CDR3 is 15 residues. This chain's CDR3 is CAISELAANTGELFF. DNA of the CDR3: TGTGCCATCAGTGAACTAGCGGCTAACACCGGGGAGCTGTTTTTT.

The rearrangement joins TRBV27 to TRBJ2-6; D perhaps matches TRBD2 (5 bases). CDR1 MNHEY and CDR2 SMNVEV come from the germline V gene (reference sequence). The CDR3 sequence is 16 residues long. The V and J ends lost 5 bases and 1 base respectively, with 12 bases between them. Here the CDR3 reads CASSPLTGSGANVLTF. CDR3 bases: TGTGCCAGCAGTCCCCTCACGGGGTCTGGGGCCAACGTCCTGACTTTC.

A few counts support this clonotype. The chain recombines TRBV5-1 with TRBJ2-7, with D unclear. This CDR3 comprises 13 residues. Trimming pared 4 bases from V and 6 bases from J, leaving 14 bases between. Germline lookup yields CDR1 SGHRS and CDR2 YFSETQ. CDR3 in amino acids: CASSQVFPGEQYF. CDR3 nucleotides: TGCGCCAGCAGCCAGGTTTTCCCAGGCGAGCAGTACTTC.

The chain combines TRBV20-1 with TRBJ2-2; 8 bases match TRBD2. The CDR3 extends over 14 amino acids. With V trimmed by 5 bases and J by 6 bases, 8 bases remained unmatched. Germline V lookup: CDR1 DFQATT, CDR2 SNEGSKA (reference sequence). The CDR3 reads CSARAGEGPGELFF. The CDR3 nucleotides are TGCAGTGCTCGAGCGGGAGAGGGTCCCGGGGAGCTGTTTTTT.

The sample holds a few counts of this clonotype. V usage is TRBV6-2 or TRBV6-3 and J usage is TRBJ1-5; 9 nucleotides match TRBD1. Germline values: CDR1 MNHEY, CDR2 SVGEGT. CDR3 length: 14 amino acids. V lost 6 bases and J lost 7; bases outside the gene matches: 7. DNA for the CDR3: TGTGCCAGCAGGAGGACAGGGGTAGGGCAGCCCCAGCATTTT. Translating gives CASRRTGVGQPQHF.

This clonotype was observed many times. The gene calls are TRBV12-3 or TRBV12-4 and TRBJ1-5; 9 nucleotides agree with TRBD1. This CDR3 has 16 residues. The V and J ends lost 6 bases and 5 bases, in that order; junction bases with no gene match: 11. The CDR3 is CASRANRGLSDQPQHF. CDR3 bases: TGTGCCAGCAGAGCGAACAGGGGGCTAAGCGATCAGCCCCAGCATTTT.

This clonotype was seen more than once but under ten times. The junction differs from germline at one of its ends, possibly a read error. In DNA form, the CDR3 reads TGTGCCGGCAGTTTCCGCCCGGCTAGCGGGAGGCGACAAGAGACCCAGTACTTC. Its protein is CAGSFRPASGRRQETQYF. The rearrangement uses TRBV28 and TRBJ2-5; 11 nucleotides agree with TRBD2. Germline CDR1 reads MDHEN; CDR2 reads SYDVKM. CDR3 length: 18 amino acids.

This clonotype appeared many times. The chain joins TRBV6-1 to TRBJ2-5; 12 bases match TRBD1. The CDR3 has 15 residues. Per germline, CDR1 MNHNS and CDR2 SASEGT. V was pared by 3 bases and J by 4 bases, with 3 bases of the junction left unmatched. The CDR3 DNA follows: TGTGCCAGCAGTGACCGGGACAGGGGGCGAGAGACCCAGTACTTC. The encoded protein is CASSDRDRGRETQYF.

This clonotype was picked up a small number of times. CDR3: CASSLLGLASDTQYF. The CDR3 DNA sequence: TGTGCCAGCAGTTTACTCGGACTAGCTTCAGATACGCAGTATTTT. V usage is TRBV27 and J usage is TRBJ2-3, with 8 bases lining up with TRBD2. Unmatched junction bases numbered 5, after V lost 2 bases and J lost 4 bases. CDR3 length equals 15 residues. From germline, CDR1 is MNHEY and CDR2 SMNVEV (reference sequence).

This chain uses TRBV15 with TRBJ2-1; D gene unclear. Trimming took off 5 bases at V and 10 bases at J, with 15 bases between the two ends. This CDR3 contains 13 residues. Germline loops: CDR1 LNHNV, CDR2 YYDKDF (reference sequence). The CDR3 nucleotides are TGTGCCACCAGCCTTACTACGACCGGGGAGCAGTTCTTC. This codes for CATSLTTTGEQFF.

This clonotype was found many times. The chain has TRBV9 and TRBJ2-1; D is perhaps TRBD1 (5 bases). The CDR3 spans 13 residues. Per the germline V gene, CDR1 is SGDLS and CDR2 is YYNGEE. V was cut by 0 bases and J by 5 bases, with 6 bases left in between. The DNA for the CDR3 is TGTGCCAGCAGCGTAGAAGGGGACAATGAGCAGTTCTTC. This encodes CASSVEGDNEQFF.

This clonotype was detected only a few times. In DNA, the CDR3 is TGCAGTGCCCGGGGCATAAGGTACAATGAGCAGTTCTTC. It is translated as CSARGIRYNEQFF. V gene TRBV20-1 combines with J gene TRBJ2-1; D assignment may be TRBD1 or TRBD2 (5 bases each). Trimming stripped 6 bases from V and 4 bases from J, with 13 bases between. This CDR3 is built from 13 residues. CDR1 DFQATT and CDR2 SNEGSKA come from the germline V gene (reference sequence).

In this sample, this clonotype turned up many times. The rearrangement uses TRBV19 and TRBJ2-1; D not resolved. Trimming pared 3 bases from V and 4 bases from J, leaving 10 bases between. Germline CDR1 and CDR2: LNHDA and SQIVND (reference sequence). The CDR3 loop spans 14 amino acids. CDR3 coding DNA: TGTGCCAGTAGTATTTTGGCTAAATACAATGAGCAGTTCTTC. It specifies CASSILAKYNEQFF. The whole variable domain, filled in from reference TRBV19 and TRBJ2-1, reads DGGITQSPKYLFRKEGQNVTLSCEQNLNHDAMYWYRQDPGQGLRLIYYSQIVNDFQKGDIAEGYSVSREKKESFPLTVTSAQKNPTAFYLCASSILAKYNEQFFGPGTRLTVL.

The chain uses TRBV4-3 and TRBJ2-7; D may correspond to TRBD1 or TRBD2 (5 bases each). Trimming took off 0 bases at V and 7 bases at J, with 13 bases between the two ends. The CDR3 is 14 amino acids. Germline V gene sequence: CDR1 LGHNA, CDR2 YSLEER. The CDR3 sequence: CASSQERVGVEQYF. CDR3 in DNA: TGCGCCAGCAGCCAAGAGAGGGTAGGGGTGGAGCAGTACTTC.

This clonotype was seen a few times. The chain joins TRBV6-1 to TRBJ2-3; 10 nucleotides line up with TRBD2. The CDR3 has 16 residues. Trimming removed 1 base from V and 3 bases from J; junction bases left unmatched: 4. CDR1 MNHNS and CDR2 SASEGT come from the germline V gene. The CDR3 sequence is CASSEGGLAFTDTQYF. The CDR3 bases are TGTGCCAGCAGTGAAGGGGGACTAGCGTTTACAGATACGCAGTATTTT.